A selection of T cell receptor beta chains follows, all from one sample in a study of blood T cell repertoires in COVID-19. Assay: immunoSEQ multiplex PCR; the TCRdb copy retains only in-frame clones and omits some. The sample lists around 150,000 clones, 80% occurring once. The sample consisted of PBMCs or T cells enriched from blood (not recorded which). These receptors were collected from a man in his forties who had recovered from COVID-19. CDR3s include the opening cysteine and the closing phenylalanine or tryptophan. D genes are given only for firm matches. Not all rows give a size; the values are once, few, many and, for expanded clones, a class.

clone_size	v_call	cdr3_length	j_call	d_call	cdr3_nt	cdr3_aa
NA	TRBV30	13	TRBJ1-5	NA	TGTGCCTGGAGTGCGGCGGGGAGGGGGCCCCAGCATTTT	CAWSAAGRGPQHF
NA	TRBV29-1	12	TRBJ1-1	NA	TGCAGCGTTGAACAGGGGAGCACTGAAGCTTTCTTT	CSVEQGSTEAFF
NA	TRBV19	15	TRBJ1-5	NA	TGTGCCAGTAGCTCGGGAGGTGAAGGCAATCAGCCCCAGCATTTT	CASSSGGEGNQPQHF
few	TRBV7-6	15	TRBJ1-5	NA	TGTGCCAGCAGCCAAATTCAGGGAGGAGGGCAGCCCCAGCATTTT	CASSQIQGGGQPQHF
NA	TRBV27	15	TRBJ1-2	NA	TGTGCCAGCAGTTTAATCCGGGGGGGAGTAAGCGGCTACACCTTC	CASSLIRGGVSGYTF
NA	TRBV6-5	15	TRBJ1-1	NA	TGTGCCAGCAGTCTCACCTTAGACAGGTACACTGAAGCTTTCTTT	CASSLTLDRYTEAFF
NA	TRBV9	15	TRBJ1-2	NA	TGTGCCAGCAGACAACAAGAACAGGGCGCTTATGGCTACACCTTC	CASRQQEQGAYGYTF
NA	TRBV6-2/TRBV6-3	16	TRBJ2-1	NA	TGTGCCAGCAGTTACGTGACAGGTCCCTCCTACAATGAGCAGTTCTTC	CASSYVTGPSYNEQFF
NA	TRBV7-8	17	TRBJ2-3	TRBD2	TGTGCCAGCAGCTTAAGACTAGCGGGGGACCGCACAGATACGCAGTATTTT	CASSLRLAGDRTDTQYF
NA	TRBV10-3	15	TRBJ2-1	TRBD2	TGTGCCATCAGGGCTAGCGGGGGGGTAGGCAATGAGCAGTTCTTC	CAIRASGGVGNEQFF
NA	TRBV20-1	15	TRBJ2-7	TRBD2	TGCAGTGCTAGTAGTGGAAGCGGGGATGCCTACGAGCAGTACTTC	CSASSGSGDAYEQYF
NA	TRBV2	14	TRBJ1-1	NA	TGTGCCAGCAGTGAGGGCAGATTGAACACTGAAGCTTTCTTT	CASSEGRLNTEAFF
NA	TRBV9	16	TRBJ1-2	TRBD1	TGTGCCAGCAGCGTCCAGGGGGCTGGGAATTTGTATGGCTACACCTTC	CASSVQGAGNLYGYTF
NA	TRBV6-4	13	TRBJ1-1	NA	TGTGCCAGCAGTGACTGGGCCAACACTGAAGCTTTCTTT	CASSDWANTEAFF
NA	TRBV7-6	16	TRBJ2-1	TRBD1	TGTGCCAGCAGCAAAGGACAGGGACAGTCCTACAATGAGCAGTTCTTC	CASSKGQGQSYNEQFF
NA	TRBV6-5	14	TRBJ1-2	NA	TGTGCCAGCAGAGGGTCGTTGGGGGGATATGGCTACACCTTC	CASRGSLGGYGYTF
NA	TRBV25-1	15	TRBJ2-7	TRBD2	TGTGCCAGCAGTGAAATGCGGGGGGGTCCCTACGAGCAGTACTTC	CASSEMRGGPYEQYF
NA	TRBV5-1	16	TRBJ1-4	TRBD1	TGCGCCAGCAGCGGCGGAACAGGGGGCACTAATGAAAAACTGTTTTTT	CASSGGTGGTNEKLFF
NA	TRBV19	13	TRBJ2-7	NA	TGTGCCAGTAGTATCACTGGCTCCTACGAGCAGTACTTC	CASSITGSYEQYF
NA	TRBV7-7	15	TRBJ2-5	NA	TGTGCCAGCAGCTGGGGGGGGACACTTCAAGAGACCCAGTACTTC	CASSWGGTLQETQYF
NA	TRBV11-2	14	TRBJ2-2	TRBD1	TGTGCCAGCAGCAAAAACAGGGGAACCGGGGAGCTGTTTTTT	CASSKNRGTGELFF
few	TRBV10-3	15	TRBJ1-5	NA	TGTGCCATCAGTGAGTCGCGGCCGAGCAATCAGCCCCAGCATTTT	CAISESRPSNQPQHF
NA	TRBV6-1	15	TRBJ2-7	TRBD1	TGTGCCAGCAGTGACCCGGGACAGGGGGCCGGGGAGCAGTACTTC	CASSDPGQGAGEQYF
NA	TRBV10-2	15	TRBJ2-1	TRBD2	TGCGCCAGCAGTGAGTCTAGCGGGGGGGCTAATGAGCAGTTCTTC	CASSESSGGANEQFF
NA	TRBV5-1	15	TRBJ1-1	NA	TGCGCCAGCAGCTTGTACCAGGGCATGAACACTGAAGCTTTCTTT	CASSLYQGMNTEAFF
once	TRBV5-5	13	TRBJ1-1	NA	TGTGCCAGCAGCTTGGGAGGCGACACTGAAGCTTTCTTT	CASSLGGDTEAFF
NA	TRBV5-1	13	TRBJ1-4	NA	TGCGCCAGCAGCCCCTTGACGGGTGAAAAACTGTTTTTT	CASSPLTGEKLFF
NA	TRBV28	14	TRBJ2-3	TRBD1	TGTGCCACCCGAGGCAGGGGGCGCTCAGATACGCAGTATTTT	CATRGRGRSDTQYF
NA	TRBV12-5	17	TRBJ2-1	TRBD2	TGTGCTAGTGGTTTGGCCCGGACTAGCGGGGGTTACAATGAGCAGTTCTTC	CASGLARTSGGYNEQFF
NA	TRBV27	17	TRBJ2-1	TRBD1	TGTGCCAGCAGTTTACCGAGTCCCGGGACAGGGACCGGTGAGCAGTTCTTC	CASSLPSPGTGTGEQFF
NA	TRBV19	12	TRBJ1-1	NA	TGTGCCACTACTATGGGGGGCACTGAAGCTTTCTTT	CATTMGGTEAFF
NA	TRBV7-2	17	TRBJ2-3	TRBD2	TGTGCCAGCAGCTTCGGACTAGCGGGGGGGCTTAAAGATACGCAGTATTTT	CASSFGLAGGLKDTQYF
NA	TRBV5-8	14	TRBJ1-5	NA	TGTGCCAGCAGGACGTGGCAGGGGAATCAGCCCCAGCATTTT	CASRTWQGNQPQHF
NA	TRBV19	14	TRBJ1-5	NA	TGTGCCAGTAGTATGGGACATACTAATCAGCCCCAGCATTTT	CASSMGHTNQPQHF